The 7 T cell receptor beta chains in this list originate from one sample, sequenced in a study of shared clonotypes between healthy human individuals. Measured with immunoSEQ multiplex PCR; TCRdb has only the in-frame clones, and not every one. This sample has 530,000 or so clones, with 75% to 80% found just once. Sequencing was done on a sample of PBMCs. The source of these receptors is a woman aged 40 to 49 in good health. Some clones in this sample may be carry-over from other donors' samples.

The J gene is TRBJ1-4, the V gene TRBV6-5; D perhaps matches TRBD1 (5 bases). The CDR3 contains 15 residues. Trimming removed 5 bases from V and 0 bases from J, with 10 bases in between. Germline V lookup: CDR1 MNHEY, CDR2 SVGAGI. The CDR3 here is CASSRTGATNEKLFF. The DNA for the CDR3 is TGTGCCAGCAGTCGAACAGGCGCAACTAATGAAAAACTGTTTTTT.

The chain couples TRBV7-3 to TRBJ2-5, with 9 bases that match TRBD1. This CDR3 is 17 amino acids long. Trimming cost V 5 bases and J 4 bases; bases outside gene matches: 14. Per germline, CDR1 SGHTA and CDR2 FQGTGA. CDR3 in DNA: TGTGCCAGCAGCGAAGGACAGGGGTGGAGTTTAGGAGAGACCCAGTACTTC. Translation gives CASSEGQGWSLGETQYF.

The CDR3 region is CASSLEPSGREQYF. CDR3 nucleotides: TGTGCCAGCAGCTTAGAACCATCGGGGCGCGAGCAGTACTTC. The chain joins TRBV7-9 to TRBJ2-7; D tentatively fits TRBD1 or TRBD2 (5 bases each). This CDR3 comprises 14 residues. Between the trimmed V and J ends, which lost 1 base and 6 bases, there was a span of 13 bases. The germline V gene has CDR1 SEHNR and CDR2 FQNEAQ (reference sequence).

The rearrangement joins TRBV7-2 to TRBJ2-1; 7 nucleotides align to TRBD1. The CDR3 is 13 residues long. CDR1 SGHTA and CDR2 FQGNSA come from the germline V gene. V shed 3 bases, J shed 9 bases, and the junction held 5 bases outside the gene matches. CDR3 bases: TGTGCCAGCAGCTTGAGGGGACAGCTTGAGCAGTTCTTC. Amino acid sequence: CASSLRGQLEQFF.

V is TRBV5-1 and J is TRBJ1-1; no clear D. The CDR3 extends over 14 amino acids. Trimming took 6 bases from V and 3 from J, leaving 15 bases between them. From germline, CDR1 is SGHRS and CDR2 YFSETQ. Written as DNA, the CDR3 is TGCGCCAGCAACCAAGGAGCAGCGGACACTGAAGCTTTCTTT. This translates into CASNQGAADTEAFF.

V is TRBV19 and J is TRBJ1-4, with D perhaps matching TRBD1 (5 bases). This CDR3 comprises 17 residues. CDR1 is LNHDA and CDR2 is SQIVND in the germline V gene (reference sequence). The V end was cut by 5 bases, the J end by 4 bases, with 20 bases between. CDR3 loop: CASSLRAQGSGNEKLFF. The CDR3 nucleotides are TGTGCCAGTAGTTTAAGGGCCCAGGGATCGGGTAATGAAAAACTGTTTTTT.

The chain has TRBV7-2 and TRBJ2-5; the D gene is possibly TRBD2 (5 bases). Germline-derived CDR1 and CDR2 are SGHTA and FQGNSA. Trimming took off 4 bases at V and 1 base at J, with 22 bases between the two ends. There are 18 residues in the CDR3. CDR3 region: CASSSQRRPNRFQETQYF. The CDR3 DNA is TGTGCCAGCAGCTCCCAGCGGCGGCCCAATAGATTCCAAGAGACCCAGTACTTC.